These 32 T cell receptor beta chains originate from one sample sequenced in a study of T cells after yellow fever vaccination. TCRdb re-called the 5' RACE reads with MiXCR, one entry per CDR3 protein. The data contain around 310,000 distinct CDR3 sequences, 3% to 4.5% of them singletons. The material sequenced was PBMCs, taken on the day of the yellow fever booster vaccination. Receptors were obtained from a man between 18 and 29 years old who received the YFV17D yellow fever vaccine.

This clonotype was seen ten or more times. V and J are TRBV9 and TRBJ2-1; D is perhaps TRBD1 or TRBD2 (5 bases each). Trimming pared 3 bases from V and 7 bases from J, leaving 26 bases between. From germline, CDR1 is SGDLS and CDR2 YYNGEE. This CDR3 is 18 amino acids long. CDR3 sequence (DNA): TGTGCCAGCAGCGAGCCGAGAATGGGGGATTCTGTTTGGAATGAGCAGTTCTTC. Translated, it gives CASSEPRMGDSVWNEQFF.

This clonotype appeared many times. The V gene is TRBV5-6, the J gene TRBJ2-1; no reliable D call. Per the germline V gene, CDR1 is SGHDT and CDR2 is YYEEEE. V lost 1 base to trimming and J lost 13 bases, with 12 bases between them. The CDR3 loop spans 12 amino acids. CDR3 coding DNA: TGTGCCAGCAGCTTGAGACTTTTCGGCCAGTTCTTC. This sequence encodes CASSLRLFGQFF.

This clonotype was recorded a few times. The chain carries TRBV6-5 and TRBJ1-4; D gene ambiguous. Looked up from germline, CDR1 is MNHEY and CDR2 is SVGAGI. CDR3 size: 15 residues. V lost 5 bases and J lost 0, with 10 bases in between. CDR3 nucleotides: TGTGCCAGCAGTCGTCGGAGGGCAACTAATGAAAAACTGTTTTTT. Translation: CASSRRRATNEKLFF.

The sample holds a few counts of this clonotype. The chain recombines TRBV14 with TRBJ2-7, with TRBD2 identical over 7 bases. Germline V gene lookup returns CDR1 SGHDN and CDR2 FVKESK. Germline trimming cut 6 bases from V and 2 bases from J; bases unmatched to any gene: 13. The CDR3 consists of 16 residues. CDR3 DNA: TGTGCCAGCAGACACACCCGGGGGGACTACCCCTACGAGCAGTACGTC. Translation gives CASRHTRGDYPYEQYV.

This clonotype was counted ten times or more. The CDR3 DNA reads as TGTGCCAGCAGTGAAGCGGGGGATACGCAGTATTTT. This gives the protein CASSEAGDTQYF. The chain employs TRBV2 and TRBJ2-3, with D uncertain. The CDR3 covers 12 residues. V lost 0 bases, J lost 6 bases, and 4 bases lay in between. Germline V gene lookup returns CDR1 SNHLY and CDR2 FYNNEI. The whole variable domain, filled in from reference TRBV2 and TRBJ2-3, reads EPEVTQTPSHQVTQMGQEVILRCVPISNHLYFYWYRQILGQKVEFLVSFYNNEISEKSEIFDDQFSVERPDGSNFTLKIRSTKLEDSAMYFCASSEAGDTQYFGPGTRLTVL.

At least ten counts were recorded for this clonotype. This rearrangement joins TRBV20-1 to TRBJ2-4; no reliable D call. Germline CDR1 is DFQATT and CDR2 is SNEGSKA (reference sequence). This CDR3 is built from 10 residues. Trimming stripped 3 bases from V and 8 bases from J, with 5 bases between. CDR3 sequence: CSASKDIQYF. The CDR3 DNA reads TGCAGTGCTAGTAAGGACATTCAGTACTTC.

This clonotype has a handful of counts. The V and J genes are TRBV29-1 and TRBJ2-1, with no clear D. Trimming stripped 4 bases from V and 7 bases from J, with 5 bases between. Per the germline V gene, CDR1 is SQVTM and CDR2 is ANQGSEA. The CDR3 has 10 residues. The CDR3 loop reads CSVGLNEQFF. CDR3 coding DNA: TGCAGCGTTGGGCTAAATGAGCAGTTCTTC.

This clonotype was picked up a small number of times. CDR3 DNA sequence: TGCGCCAGCAGCTTGTTTGCTAAGCCGTACCAAGAGACCCAGTACTTC. It yields the protein CASSLFAKPYQETQYF. The rearrangement uses TRBV5-1 and TRBJ2-5, with D unclear. V lost 1 base, J lost 0 bases, and 13 bases lay in between. Looked up from germline, CDR1 is SGHRS and CDR2 is YFSETQ. The CDR3 runs to 16 residues.

In this sample, this clonotype turned up many times. V is TRBV10-1 and J is TRBJ2-1; 9 nucleotides align to TRBD2. The germline V gene has CDR1 WNHNN and CDR2 SYGVQD (reference sequence). V gave up 7 bases and J gave up 3 bases; unmatched junction bases: 13. This CDR3 comprises 17 residues. The CDR3 nucleotides read TGCGCCAGCATCGCCGTGATAGCGGGGGACTACTACAATGAGCAGTTCTTC. Translating gives CASIAVIAGDYYNEQFF.

This clonotype was counted only a few times. The gene calls are TRBV11-2 and TRBJ2-1, with D perhaps matching TRBD1 or TRBD2 (6 bases each). Trimming removed 5 bases at V and 0 bases at J, with 8 bases between. Germline CDR1 SGHAT, CDR2 FQNNGV. The CDR3 sequence is 14 residues long. The CDR3 loop is CASSRGPSYNEQFF. As DNA, the CDR3 is TGTGCCAGCAGCCGGGGGCCCTCCTACAATGAGCAGTTCTTC.

In this sample, this clonotype turned up a few times. The chain recombines TRBV7-2 with TRBJ1-1; no clear D. This CDR3 has 14 residues. The V and J ends lost 5 bases and 4 bases respectively, with 14 bases between them. CDR1 and CDR2 from the germline V gene are SGHTA and FQGNSA. CDR3 bases: TGTGCCAGCAGCACTGGGGAACGGAGCACTGAAGCTTTCTTT. Its protein product is CASSTGERSTEAFF.

For this clonotype: A much larger clone lies a single base off, so this may be a read error. CDR3 coding DNA: TGCGTCAGCAGCTTGATACCAGACACAGATACGCAGTATTTT. This encodes CVSSLIPDTDTQYF. The J gene is TRBJ2-3, the V gene TRBV5-1; D not certain. CDR3 length equals 14 residues. Germline-derived CDR1 and CDR2 are SGHRS and YFSETQ.

The V gene is TRBV18, the J gene TRBJ2-2; unclear D gene. CDR1 KGHSH and CDR2 LQKENI come from the germline V gene. The germline V and J ends were trimmed by 3 bases and 4 bases, with 9 bases remaining between them. The CDR3 has 14 residues. The CDR3 bases are TGTGCCAGCTCACCGCAGGTTTTCACCGGGGAGCTGTTTTTT. It specifies CASSPQVFTGELFF.

This clonotype appeared many times. The rearrangement links TRBV5-1 to TRBJ2-1; no reliable D call. The germline V gene encodes CDR1 SGHRS and CDR2 YFSETQ. CDR3 length equals 14 residues. The V and J ends lost 5 bases and 7 bases respectively, with 16 bases between them. In DNA, the CDR3 is TGCGCCAGCAGTCCCGGACGGGCTCTGAATGAGCAGTTCTTC. This encodes CASSPGRALNEQFF.

The rearrangement links TRBV3-1 to TRBJ2-1; 10 bases match TRBD2. The germline gives CDR1 LGHDT, CDR2 YNNKEL (reference sequence). This CDR3 is 15 amino acids long. Trimming cost V 4 bases and J 8 bases; bases outside gene matches: 8. CDR3 residues: CASSPSSGGPDEQFF. For the CDR3, the DNA is TGTGCCAGCAGCCCTTCTAGCGGGGGCCCGGATGAGCAGTTCTTC.

In its sample, this clonotype was seen many times. This chain connects TRBV7-9 to TRBJ2-1, with TRBD2 identical over 7 bases. J was trimmed by 8 bases and V by 4 bases; bases with no gene match: 8. Germline V gives CDR1 SEHNR, CDR2 FQNEAQ (reference sequence). This CDR3 contains 14 residues. The CDR3 nucleotides are TGTGCCAGCAGCTCCGGACTAGGGAGGGATGAGCAGTTCTTC. Amino acid sequence: CASSSGLGRDEQFF.

This clonotype was seen only a few times. The CDR3 sequence is CAISAEGSGNTIYF. CDR3 DNA sequence: TGTGCCATCAGTGCGGAGGGCTCTGGAAACACCATATATTTT. The V call is TRBV10-3, the J call TRBJ1-3, with D uncertain. From germline, CDR1 is ENHRY and CDR2 SYGVKD. The germline V and J ends were trimmed by 4 bases and 0 bases, with 7 bases remaining between them. There are 14 residues in the CDR3.

This clonotype came up many times. The genes are TRBV10-3 and TRBJ1-5, with D hard to call. V shed 3 bases and J shed 0 bases, with 3 bases lying between them. Germline V gene lookup returns CDR1 ENHRY and CDR2 SYGVKD. The CDR3 consists of 13 residues. CDR3 protein: CAISESSNQPQHF. DNA for the CDR3: TGTGCCATCAGTGAAAGTAGCAATCAGCCCCAGCATTTT.

This clonotype occurred a few times. The chain has TRBV21-1 and TRBJ2-3; no check of the table's D call, TRBD1, against the DNA was made. TRBV21-1 is a pseudogene segment. The CDR3 extends over 13 amino acids. The CDR3 loop reads CASSYRPTDTQYF. The CDR3 DNA sequence: TGTGCCAGCAGCTACCGCCCCACAGATACGCAGTATTTT.

The chain links TRBV27 to TRBJ2-7, with 8 bases identical to TRBD2. Germline loops: CDR1 MNHEY, CDR2 SMNVEV (reference sequence). The ends lost 4 bases at V and 0 bases at J; junction bases unmatched: 14. The CDR3 has 18 residues. CDR3 nucleotide sequence: TGTGCCAGCAGTTCCCAGGGTGCCGGGGGGGCCAGCTCCTACGAGCAGTACTTC. Translation: CASSSQGAGGASSYEQYF.

In this sample, this clonotype turned up a few times. The chain links TRBV29-1 to TRBJ2-5; TRBD2 agrees at 12 bases. CDR3 size: 18 residues. V lost 6 bases, J lost 2 bases, and 16 bases stayed unmatched. Germline V CDR1 and CDR2: SQVTM, ANQGSEA. The DNA for the CDR3 is TGCAGCGTCCCCTCCACGGGGACTAGCGGGCCCCGTCAAGAGACCCAGTACTTC. It codes for CSVPSTGTSGPRQETQYF. Full variable domain (remainder filled in from reference TRBV29-1 and TRBJ2-5): SAVISQKPSRDICQRGTSLTIQCQVDSQVTMMFWYRQQPGQSLTLIATANQGSEATYESGFVIDKFPISRPNLTFSTLTVSNMSPEDSSIYLCSVPSTGTSGPRQETQYFGPGTRLLVL.

This clonotype was counted only a few times. The CDR3: CASSFHKEPQHF. For the CDR3, the DNA is TGTGCCAGCAGCTTCCATAAGGAGCCCCAGCATTTT. The chain couples TRBV7-8 to TRBJ1-5; D not resolved. The CDR3 is made up of 12 amino acids. CDR1 and CDR2 from the germline V gene are SGHVS and FQNEAQ. V was cut by 3 bases and J by 8 bases, with 8 bases left in between.

The V and J genes are TRBV12-3 or TRBV12-4 and TRBJ1-5, with D possibly TRBD1 on 5 matching bases. This CDR3 comprises 15 residues. Trimming cost V 3 bases and J 4 bases, with 13 bases left between them. CDR3: CASSFEAGPNQPQHF. The DNA of the CDR3 is TGTGCCAGCAGTTTTGAGGCAGGGCCAAATCAGCCCCAGCATTTT.

The rearrangement joins TRBV12-3 or TRBV12-4 to TRBJ1-6; D remains unclear. The CDR3 is 13 residues long. The V gene lost 0 bases and the J gene lost 10 bases, with 7 bases spanning the gap. The CDR3 loop is CASSLAVTSPLHF. In nucleotides, the CDR3 is TGTGCCAGCAGTTTAGCGGTTACCTCACCCCTCCACTTT.

This clonotype turned up a few times. The chain combines TRBV12-3 or TRBV12-4 with TRBJ2-7; 12 bases align to TRBD1. This CDR3 has 15 residues. The J segment lost 6 bases and the V segment lost 6 bases, leaving 9 bases of the junction unmatched. The CDR3 here is CASSLRGQGAGEQYV. The CDR3, as DNA: TGTGCCAGCAGCCTCCGGGGACAGGGGGCTGGCGAGCAGTACGTC.

This clonotype was seen more than once but under ten times. V and J are TRBV20-1 and TRBJ2-5, with a weak D call TRBD2 (6 bases). CDR3 length equals 16 residues. Between the trimmed V and J ends, which lost 1 base and 1 base, there was a span of 16 bases. Germline V gene lookup returns CDR1 DFQATT and CDR2 SNEGSKA (reference sequence). The DNA of the CDR3 is TGCAGTGCTAGAGCCCCACGAGCACTAGCCCAAGAGACCCAGTACTTC. Protein sequence: CSARAPRALAQETQYF.

V usage is TRBV5-1 and J usage is TRBJ2-3; 12 positions agree with TRBD2. The germline CDR1 and CDR2 sequences are SGHRS and YFSETQ. With V trimmed by 0 bases and J by 0 bases, 5 bases remained unmatched. The CDR3 has 18 amino acids. In DNA, the CDR3 is TGCGCCAGCAGCTTGGCCCTAGCGGGGGGGCCTAGCACAGATACGCAGTATTTT. Its protein product is CASSLALAGGPSTDTQYF.

This clonotype was counted many times. CDR3 in amino acids: CASSLDSETQYF. In nucleotides, the CDR3 is TGCGCCAGCAGCTTGGATTCGGAGACCCAGTACTTC. The rearrangement uses TRBV5-1 and TRBJ2-5; D not certain. The CDR3 is 12 amino acids. Germline V gene lookup returns CDR1 SGHRS and CDR2 YFSETQ. Trimming removed 0 bases at V and 5 bases at J, with 5 bases between.

This clonotype was recorded many times. The chain couples TRBV7-8 to TRBJ2-1; D is possibly TRBD1 or TRBD2 (5 bases each). The length of the CDR3 is 15 residues. V was trimmed by 7 bases and J by 9 bases, leaving 22 bases between them. The germline V gene encodes CDR1 SGHVS and CDR2 FQNEAQ. The CDR3 protein is CASKRTGTPGSEQFF. The DNA for the CDR3 is TGTGCCAGCAAGCGAACCGGGACGCCGGGATCTGAGCAGTTCTTC.

This clonotype was recorded a few times. This sequence joins TRBV5-1 and TRBJ2-4, with 7 positions matching TRBD1. This CDR3 is built from 16 residues. The trim removed 4 bases at V and 0 bases at J, leaving 7 bases unmatched. The germline V gene has CDR1 SGHRS and CDR2 YFSETQ. The DNA of the CDR3 is TGCGCCAGCAGCCCCGGACAGGATCTAGCCAAAAACATTCAGTACTTC. This encodes CASSPGQDLAKNIQYF.

This clonotype was detected many times. The chain carries TRBV7-6 and TRBJ2-3; 7 bases match TRBD1. This CDR3 has 15 residues. Germline V gene data show CDR1 as SGHVS and CDR2 as FNYEAQ. Trimming took 5 bases from V and 2 from J; bases not matched to a gene: 7. CDR3 residues: CASSTRDRPTDTQYF. The CDR3 DNA reads as TGTGCCAGCAGCACACGGGACAGACCCACAGATACGCAGTATTTT.

This clonotype came up many times. The V call is TRBV2, the J call TRBJ2-5; TRBD2 matches at 11 bases. This CDR3 has 14 residues. CDR1 and CDR2 from the germline V gene are SNHLY and FYNNEI. Unmatched junction bases numbered 9, after V lost 9 bases and J lost 6 bases. The CDR3 is CARGPSGGTKTQYF. CDR3 coding DNA: TGTGCCAGGGGACCTAGCGGGGGGACAAAGACCCAGTACTTC.